These 20 T cell receptor beta chains share one sample of origin, sequenced in a study of T cell responses to AZD1222 COVID-19 vaccine. Generated by immunoSEQ multiplex PCR, the TCRdb table keeps only in-frame clones and is missing some. The sample has approximately 140,000 clones, approximately 94% seen once; the top ten hold approximately 2%. This specimen consisted of peripheral blood, obtained on day 0 of AZD1222 vaccination. Receptors originate from an adult in good health.

J is TRBJ2-5 and V is TRBV5-1; TRBD1 aligns across 11 bases. V gave up 2 bases and J gave up 4 bases; unmatched junction bases: 4. This CDR3 is 15 amino acids long. Looked up from germline, CDR1 is SGHRS and CDR2 is YFSETQ. CDR3 sequence: CASSFAGTGGETQYF. The CDR3 nucleotides read TGCGCCAGCAGCTTCGCCGGGACAGGGGGAGAGACCCAGTACTTC.

The chain is built from TRBV13 and TRBJ2-7, with D unresolved. The CDR3 is 13 amino acids. Per germline, CDR1 PRHDT and CDR2 FYEKMQ (reference sequence). Trimming removed 5 bases from V and 0 bases from J, with 8 bases in between. CDR3 residues: CASSPTNSYEQYF. The CDR3 DNA sequence: TGTGCCAGCAGCCCTACTAACTCCTACGAGCAGTACTTC.

Only one count was recorded for this clone. The chain recombines TRBV6-1 with TRBJ1-2, with no clear D. The CDR3 extends over 17 amino acids. The V end was cut by 1 base, the J end by 4 bases, with 19 bases between. CDR1 MNHNS and CDR2 SASEGT come from the germline V gene. The DNA of the CDR3 is TGTGCCAGCAGTGAAGTAGCGGGTCTAACTGTCTCCTATGGCTACACCTTC. Translation: CASSEVAGLTVSYGYTF.

Here the CDR3 reads CASSFSLADYNEQFF. In DNA form, the CDR3 reads TGTGCCAGCAGCTTCTCACTAGCGGATTACAATGAGCAGTTCTTC. The chain employs TRBV5-5 and TRBJ2-1, with 8 bases identical to TRBD2. Per germline, CDR1 SGHKS and CDR2 YYEKEE (reference sequence). CDR3 length equals 15 residues. J was trimmed by 4 bases and V by 2 bases; bases with no gene match: 5.

As concerns this clone: At one end, the junction sequence differs from germline, possibly due to a read error. The chain carries TRBV5-4 and TRBJ1-6, with D possibly matching TRBD1 (6 bases). The CDR3 totals 16 residues. CDR1 is SGHNT and CDR2 is YYREEE in the germline V gene (reference sequence). The CDR3 DNA reads as TGTGCCAGCAGCTTGGGGGGGGCCCGCCGAGATTCACCTCTCCACTTT. This codes for CASSLGGARRDSPLHF.

The chain recombines TRBV24-1 with TRBJ1-2, with 8 bases that match TRBD1. The CDR3 covers 13 residues. V shed 7 bases, J shed 4 bases, and the junction held 4 bases outside the gene matches. Germline loops: CDR1 KGHDR, CDR2 SFDVKD. For the CDR3, the DNA is TGTGCCACCAGCCAGGGGGCGGGCTATGGCTACACCTTC. It is translated as CATSQGAGYGYTF.

The chain is built from TRBV19 and TRBJ1-5; 7 bases match TRBD1. V shed 5 bases and J 0 bases; nucleotides not matched to a gene: 4. Germline V gives CDR1 LNHDA, CDR2 SQIVND (reference sequence). The CDR3 sequence is 15 residues long. CDR3 sequence reads: CASSRDSHSNQPQHF. As DNA, the CDR3 is TGTGCCAGTAGTCGGGACAGTCATAGCAATCAGCCCCAGCATTTT.

The chain links TRBV7-9 to TRBJ2-5; D remains unclear. The CDR3 contains 13 residues. CDR1 is SEHNR, CDR2 FQNEAQ, per germline (reference sequence). Trimming removed 5 bases from V and 1 base from J, with 8 bases in between. CDR3 DNA sequence: TGTGCCAGCAGCCCTAACAGCCAAGAGACCCAGTACTTC. This gives the protein CASSPNSQETQYF.

The chain combines TRBV6-1 with TRBJ1-1; a possible D gene is TRBD1 (5 bases). The germline V gene has CDR1 MNHNS and CDR2 SASEGT. The germline V and J ends were trimmed by 3 bases and 1 base, with 9 bases remaining between them. The CDR3 covers 14 residues. CDR3 sequence: CASSDQGKNTEAFF. The CDR3 coding sequence is TGTGCCAGCAGTGACCAGGGAAAGAACACTGAAGCTTTCTTT.

DNA of the CDR3: TGTGCCAGCAGCGTTTCCCGAAGGGGACAGGAGAAGAACTATGGCTACACCTTC. Translated, it gives CASSVSRRGQEKNYGYTF. The gene calls are TRBV9 and TRBJ1-2; 8 bases fit TRBD1. Trimming removed 2 bases from V and 2 bases from J; junction bases left unmatched: 14. CDR1 SGDLS and CDR2 YYNGEE come from the germline V gene. This CDR3 comprises 18 residues.

In DNA form, the CDR3 reads TGTGCCAGCAGCTCCGACAGAGGAGCTAACTATGGCTACACCTTC. As protein: CASSSDRGANYGYTF. The gene calls are TRBV6-5 and TRBJ1-2; TRBD1 is a possible D gene (5 bases). The ends were cut back, 6 bases at V and 0 bases at J, with 14 bases in the middle. Germline V gives CDR1 MNHEY, CDR2 SVGAGI. The CDR3 has 15 amino acids.

The V call is TRBV3-1 (or the pseudogene TRBV3-2), the J call TRBJ2-7; D unclear. CDR1 LGHDT and CDR2 YNNKEL come from the germline V gene (reference sequence). The CDR3 extends over 16 amino acids. The V and J ends lost 6 bases and 0 bases respectively, with 18 bases between them. Written as DNA, the CDR3 is TGTGCCAGCAGACTTACACATGGAGTAATCTCCTACGAGCAGTACTTC. The encoded protein is CASRLTHGVISYEQYF.

The genes are TRBV7-2 and TRBJ1-2; D possibly corresponds to TRBD1 (5 bases). V was trimmed by 2 bases and J by 8 bases, leaving 15 bases between them. This CDR3 has 14 amino acids. Germline CDR1 and CDR2: SGHTA and FQGNSA. CDR3 nucleotide sequence: TGTGCCAGCAGCTTACCCAGGGACGTACGGGGCTACACCTTC. Protein product: CASSLPRDVRGYTF. The full variable domain, completed using reference TRBV7-2 and TRBJ1-2, is GAGVSQSPSNKVTEKGKDVELRCDPISGHTALYWYRQSLGQGLEFLIYFQGNSAPDKSGLPSDRFSAERTGGSVSTLTIQRTQQEDSAVYLCASSLPRDVRGYTFGSGTRLTVV.

This chain joins TRBV11-2 and TRBJ1-1; TRBD1 agrees at 7 bases. The germline V gene encodes CDR1 SGHAT and CDR2 FQNNGV. CDR3 length equals 16 residues. V lost 1 base to trimming and J lost 4 bases; unmatched junction nucleotides: 9. The CDR3 is CASSLGGAGGSTEAFF. CDR3 bases: TGTGCCAGCAGCTTAGGGGGGGCAGGGGGTAGCACTGAAGCTTTCTTT.

The chain carries TRBV4-2 and TRBJ1-1; no clear D. Between the trimmed V and J ends, which lost 0 bases and 0 bases, there was a span of 8 bases. Germline V gene data show CDR1 as LGHNA and CDR2 as YNFKEQ. CDR3 length equals 15 residues. The CDR3 nucleotides are TGTGCCAGCAGCCAAGATCAGCTAATGAACACTGAAGCTTTCTTT. Translated: CASSQDQLMNTEAFF.

The V and J genes are TRBV7-6 and TRBJ2-7; 8 bases fit TRBD2. The CDR3 has 16 residues. V was pared by 1 base and J by 2 bases, with 7 bases of the junction left unmatched. Germline values: CDR1 SGHVS, CDR2 FNYEAQ. Here the CDR3 DNA reads TGTGCCAGCAGCTTAGTTAATAGCGGGACTACCTACGAGCAGTACTTC. Protein sequence: CASSLVNSGTTYEQYF.

The chain is built from TRBV15 and TRBJ1-6; D is unresolved. The V and J ends lost 0 bases and 7 bases respectively, with 4 bases between them. CDR1 and CDR2 from the germline V gene are LNHNV and YYDKDF (reference sequence). The length of the CDR3 is 13 residues. Here the CDR3 DNA reads TGTGCCACCAGCAGAGATATCAATTCACCCCTCCACTTT. Its translation: CATSRDINSPLHF.

The genes are TRBV19 and TRBJ1-2, with a tentative D call TRBD1 (5 bases). Germline V gene data show CDR1 as LNHDA and CDR2 as SQIVND (reference sequence). The length of the CDR3 is 15 residues. V was shortened by 6 bases and J by 8 bases, with 22 bases between the two germline ends. CDR3 amino acids: CASRRNGASEEGYTF. The DNA for the CDR3 is TGTGCCAGTAGAAGAAATGGGGCCTCTGAGGAAGGCTACACCTTC.

The rearrangement uses TRBV27 and TRBJ2-1; D is possibly TRBD1 or TRBD2 (5 bases each). CDR3 length: 13 residues. V gave up 4 bases and J gave up 9 bases, with 13 bases separating them. CDR1 is MNHEY and CDR2 is SMNVEV in the germline V gene (reference sequence). In DNA, the CDR3 is TGTGCCAGCAGTTCTTGGGACCGCAGTGAGCAGTTCTTC. It is translated as CASSSWDRSEQFF.

This chain joins TRBV24-1 and TRBJ2-2, with a weak D call TRBD2 (7 bases). The CDR3 extends over 15 amino acids. Germline V gene lookup returns CDR1 KGHDR and CDR2 SFDVKD. Trimming stripped 7 bases from V and 2 bases from J, with 13 bases between. CDR3 region: CATSLGGGNTGELFF. The CDR3 region has the DNA TGTGCCACCAGCTTAGGGGGGGGCAACACCGGGGAGCTGTTTTTT.